This TCR beta chain was captured in a study of cytomegalovirus exposure and HLA in healthy donors. Notes on the study in general: It was confirmed in vitro that a few of the CMV-associated chains were specific for CMV antigens. The dataset shows that most TCR sequences were rare, while some public TCRs occurred in many donors. Researchers counted around 160 TCR beta chains as cytomegalovirus-associated.

Comment on this clone: What it binds is unknown.

TCRdb keeps only in-frame clones here, not all; method: immunoSEQ multiplex PCR. The sample holds 160,000 or so clones; 88% are singletons and the top ten take around 3%. The CDR3 is made up of 18 amino acids. The germline V gene encodes CDR1 SGHVS and CDR2 FQNEAQ. The ends were cut back, 2 bases at V and 3 bases at J, with 23 bases in the middle. Separate from the 666-subject first cohort was the approximately 120-subject validation cohort, to which the donors belonged. The chain couples TRBV7-8 to TRBJ2-7, with a weak D call TRBD2 (5 bases). The sample taken for sequencing was PBMCs. This clonotype was sampled from a man aged 18-30 years in good health and CMV-seronegative. The DNA for the CDR3 is TGTGCCAGCAGCTTAAAGGTAGCCGTGGAGCGGAGACTCTACGAGCAGTACTTC. Residues: CASSLKVAVERRLYEQYF.